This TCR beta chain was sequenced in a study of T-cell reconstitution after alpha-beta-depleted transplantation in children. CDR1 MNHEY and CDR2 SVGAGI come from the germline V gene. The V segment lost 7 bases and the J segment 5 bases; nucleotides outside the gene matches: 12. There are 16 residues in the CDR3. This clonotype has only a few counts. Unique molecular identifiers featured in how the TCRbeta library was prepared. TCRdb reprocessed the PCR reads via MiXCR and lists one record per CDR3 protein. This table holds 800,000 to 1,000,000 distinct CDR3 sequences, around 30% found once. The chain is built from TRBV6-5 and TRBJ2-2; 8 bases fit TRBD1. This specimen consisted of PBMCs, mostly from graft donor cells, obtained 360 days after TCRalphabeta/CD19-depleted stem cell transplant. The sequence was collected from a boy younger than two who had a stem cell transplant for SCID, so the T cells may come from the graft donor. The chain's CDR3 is CASTYTQGAWTGELFF. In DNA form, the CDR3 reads TGTGCCAGCACTTATACTCAGGGGGCTTGGACCGGGGAGCTGTTTTTT.